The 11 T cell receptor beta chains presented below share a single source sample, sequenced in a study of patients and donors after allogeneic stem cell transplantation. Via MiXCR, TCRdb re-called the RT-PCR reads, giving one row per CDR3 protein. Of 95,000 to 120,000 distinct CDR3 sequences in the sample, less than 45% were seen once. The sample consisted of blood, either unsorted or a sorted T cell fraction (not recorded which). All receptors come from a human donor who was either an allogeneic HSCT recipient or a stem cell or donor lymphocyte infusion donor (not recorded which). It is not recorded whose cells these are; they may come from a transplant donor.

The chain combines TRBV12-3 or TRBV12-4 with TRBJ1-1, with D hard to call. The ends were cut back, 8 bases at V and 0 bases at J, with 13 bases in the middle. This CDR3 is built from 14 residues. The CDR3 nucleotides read TGTGCCAGCCGGCCCCAAGCTGTGAACACTGAAGCTTTCTTT. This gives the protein CASRPQAVNTEAFF.

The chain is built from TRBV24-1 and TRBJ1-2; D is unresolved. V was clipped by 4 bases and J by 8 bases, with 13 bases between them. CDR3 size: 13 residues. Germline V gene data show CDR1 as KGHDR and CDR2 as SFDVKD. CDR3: CATSEPFSGGYTF. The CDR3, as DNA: TGTGCCACCAGTGAACCCTTCAGCGGGGGCTACACCTTC.

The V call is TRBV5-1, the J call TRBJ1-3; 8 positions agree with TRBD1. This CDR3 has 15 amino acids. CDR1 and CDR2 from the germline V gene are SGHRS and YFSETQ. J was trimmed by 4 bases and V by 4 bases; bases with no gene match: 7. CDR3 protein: CASSLGGTGGNTIYF. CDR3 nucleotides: TGCGCCAGCAGCCTAGGCGGGACAGGAGGAAACACCATATATTTT. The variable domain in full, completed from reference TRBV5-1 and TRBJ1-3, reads KAGVTQTPRYLIKTRGQQVTLSCSPISGHRSVSWYQQTPGQGLQFLFEYFSETQRNKGNFPGRFSGRQFSNSRSEMNVSTLELGDSALYLCASSLGGTGGNTIYFGEGSWLTVV.

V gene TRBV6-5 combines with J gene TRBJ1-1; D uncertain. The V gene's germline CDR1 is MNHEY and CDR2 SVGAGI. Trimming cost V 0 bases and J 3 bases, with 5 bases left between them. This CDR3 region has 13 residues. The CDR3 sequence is CASSYSKDTEAFF. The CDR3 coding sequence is TGTGCCAGCAGTTACTCGAAAGACACTGAAGCTTTCTTT.

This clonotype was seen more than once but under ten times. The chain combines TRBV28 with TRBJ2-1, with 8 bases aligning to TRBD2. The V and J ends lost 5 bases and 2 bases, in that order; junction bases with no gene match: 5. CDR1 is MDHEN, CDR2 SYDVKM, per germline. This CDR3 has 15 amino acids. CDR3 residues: CASSLGLAPYNEQFF. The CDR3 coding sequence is TGTGCCAGCAGTCTCGGACTAGCCCCCTACAATGAGCAGTTCTTC.

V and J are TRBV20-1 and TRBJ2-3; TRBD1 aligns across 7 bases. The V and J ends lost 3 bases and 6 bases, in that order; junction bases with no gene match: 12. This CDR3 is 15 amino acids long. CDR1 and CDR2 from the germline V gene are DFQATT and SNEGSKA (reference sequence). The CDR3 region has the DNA TGCAGTGCTAGCCGGACACCTCCGGGACAGGATACGCAGTATTTT. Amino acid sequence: CSASRTPPGQDTQYF.

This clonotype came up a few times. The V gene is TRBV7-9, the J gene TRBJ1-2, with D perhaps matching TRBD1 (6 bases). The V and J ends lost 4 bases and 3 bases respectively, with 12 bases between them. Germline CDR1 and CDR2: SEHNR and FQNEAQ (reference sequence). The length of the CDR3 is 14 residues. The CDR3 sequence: CASSSGEGDYGYTF. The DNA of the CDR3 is TGTGCCAGCAGCTCAGGGGAAGGGGACTATGGCTACACCTTC.

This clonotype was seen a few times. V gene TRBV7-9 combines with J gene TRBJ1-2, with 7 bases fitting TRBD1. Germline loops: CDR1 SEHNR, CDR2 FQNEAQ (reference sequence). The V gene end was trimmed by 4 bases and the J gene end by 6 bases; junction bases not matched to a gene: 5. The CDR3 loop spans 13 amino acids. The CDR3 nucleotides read TGTGCCAGCAGCTCCACAGGGGTGGATGGCTACACCTTC. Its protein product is CASSSTGVDGYTF.

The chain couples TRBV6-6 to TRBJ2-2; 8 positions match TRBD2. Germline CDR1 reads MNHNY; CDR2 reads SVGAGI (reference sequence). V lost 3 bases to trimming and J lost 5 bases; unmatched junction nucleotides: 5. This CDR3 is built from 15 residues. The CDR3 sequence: CASSYESSGTGELFF. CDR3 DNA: TGTGCCAGCAGTTATGAGTCTAGCGGGACCGGGGAGCTGTTTTTT.

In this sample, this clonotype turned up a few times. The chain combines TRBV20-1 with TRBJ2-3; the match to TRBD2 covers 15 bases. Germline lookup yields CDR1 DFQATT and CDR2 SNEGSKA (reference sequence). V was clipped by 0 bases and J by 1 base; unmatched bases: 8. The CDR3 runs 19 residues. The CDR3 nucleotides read TGCAGTGCTAGAGATAGTGGGGGACTAGCGGGAGGTGGCACAGATACGCAGTATTTT. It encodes CSARDSGGLAGGGTDTQYF.

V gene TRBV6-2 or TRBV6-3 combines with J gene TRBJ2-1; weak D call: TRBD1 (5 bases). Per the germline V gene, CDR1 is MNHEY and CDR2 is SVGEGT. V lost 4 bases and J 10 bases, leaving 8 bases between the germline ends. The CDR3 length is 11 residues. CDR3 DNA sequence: TGTGCCAGCAGTTGGACACAGGAGCAGTTCTTC. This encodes CASSWTQEQFF.